These T cell receptor beta chains were read from a single sample in a study of blood T cell repertoires in COVID-19. TCRdb's table, derived via immunoSEQ multiplex PCR, lists solely in-frame clones and lacks some. The repertoire holds around 110,000 clones, 90% seen once, with less than 2% in the top ten. Sequenced: peripheral blood. The receptors derive from a human donor with active COVID-19. The donor label of this sample is uncertain. CDR3s include the opening cysteine and the closing phenylalanine or tryptophan. D genes are given only for firm matches. Rows may omit the clone size; those that give it use once, few, many or a size class.

v_call: TRBV28
clone_size: .
j_call: TRBJ2-1
cdr3_length: 15
d_call: TRBD2
cdr3_aa: CASSSSGGADNEQFF
cdr3_nt: TGTGCCAGCAGTTCGAGCGGGGGGGCCGACAATGAGCAGTTCTTC

v_call: TRBV2
clone_size: once
j_call: TRBJ1-6
cdr3_length: 14
d_call: TRBD1
cdr3_aa: CASSAQGFNSPLHF
cdr3_nt: TGTGCCAGCAGTGCACAGGGGTTTAATTCACCCCTCCACTTT

v_call: TRBV19
clone_size: .
j_call: TRBJ1-2
cdr3_length: 12
d_call: .
cdr3_aa: CATHRINYGYTF
cdr3_nt: TGTGCCACCCACAGGATTAACTATGGCTACACCTTC

v_call: TRBV6-5
clone_size: .
j_call: TRBJ1-2
cdr3_length: 15
d_call: TRBD1
cdr3_aa: CASSPGQGSTYGYTF
cdr3_nt: TGTGCCAGCAGTCCGGGACAGGGGTCAACCTATGGCTACACCTTC

v_call: TRBV5-1
clone_size: .
j_call: TRBJ1-4
cdr3_length: 15
d_call: TRBD1
cdr3_aa: CASSLNRGGEEKLFF
cdr3_nt: TGCGCCAGCAGCCTAAACAGGGGTGGAGAGGAAAAACTGTTTTTT

v_call: TRBV9
clone_size: .
j_call: TRBJ1-2
cdr3_length: 15
d_call: TRBD1
cdr3_aa: CASSVGGQGTGGYTF
cdr3_nt: TGTGCCAGCAGCGTAGGGGGACAGGGGACGGGTGGCTACACCTTC

v_call: TRBV6-5
clone_size: .
j_call: TRBJ2-2
cdr3_length: 14
d_call: .
cdr3_aa: CASSSSPNTGELFF
cdr3_nt: TGTGCCAGCAGTTCGTCTCCGAACACCGGGGAGCTGTTTTTT

v_call: TRBV2
clone_size: few
j_call: TRBJ2-7
cdr3_length: 15
d_call: TRBD2
cdr3_aa: CASTTELAGGYEQYF
cdr3_nt: TGTGCCAGCACGACCGAACTAGCGGGGGGATACGAGCAGTACTTC

v_call: TRBV12-5
clone_size: .
j_call: TRBJ2-1
cdr3_length: 16
d_call: TRBD1
cdr3_aa: CASGLVLGQGVGEQFF
cdr3_nt: TGTGCTAGTGGTTTGGTACTAGGACAGGGGGTGGGGGAGCAGTTCTTC

v_call: TRBV19
clone_size: once
j_call: TRBJ2-1
cdr3_length: 15
d_call: TRBD2
cdr3_aa: CASSLAGSTYNEQFF
cdr3_nt: TGTGCCAGTAGCCTAGCGGGGTCAACCTACAATGAGCAGTTCTTC

v_call: TRBV7-9
clone_size: .
j_call: TRBJ1-1
cdr3_length: 12
d_call: .
cdr3_aa: CASSFQGLGAFF
cdr3_nt: TGTGCCAGCAGCTTTCAGGGTCTGGGAGCTTTCTTT

v_call: TRBV20-1
clone_size: .
j_call: TRBJ2-1
cdr3_length: 11
d_call: .
cdr3_aa: CSAGVGWEQFF
cdr3_nt: TGCAGTGCCGGGGTGGGATGGGAGCAGTTCTTC

v_call: TRBV28
clone_size: .
j_call: TRBJ2-3
cdr3_length: 14
d_call: .
cdr3_aa: CASRSTSATDTQYF
cdr3_nt: TGTGCCAGCAGATCAACTAGTGCCACAGATACGCAGTATTTT

v_call: TRBV9
clone_size: .
j_call: TRBJ1-5
cdr3_length: 13
d_call: .
cdr3_aa: CASSVVPDQPQHF
cdr3_nt: TGTGCCAGCAGCGTAGTTCCGGATCAGCCCCAGCATTTT

v_call: TRBV19
clone_size: .
j_call: TRBJ2-6
cdr3_length: 15
d_call: .
cdr3_aa: CASSIGPSGANVLTF
cdr3_nt: TGTGCCAGTAGTATAGGGCCCTCTGGGGCCAACGTCCTGACTTTC

v_call: TRBV20-1
clone_size: .
j_call: TRBJ2-2
cdr3_length: 15
d_call: TRBD2
cdr3_aa: CSASGTSGYTGELFF
cdr3_nt: TGCAGTGCTAGTGGGACTAGCGGGTACACCGGGGAGCTGTTTTTT

v_call: TRBV6-2/TRBV6-3
clone_size: .
j_call: TRBJ2-5
cdr3_length: 13
d_call: .
cdr3_aa: CASSYVVEETQYF
cdr3_nt: TGTGCCAGCAGTTACGTTGTAGAAGAGACCCAGTACTTC

v_call: TRBV4-3
clone_size: .
j_call: TRBJ1-1
cdr3_length: 17
d_call: .
cdr3_aa: CASSQGTPGVMNTEAFF
cdr3_nt: TGCGCCAGCAGCCAAGGGACACCTGGGGTCATGAACACTGAAGCTTTCTTT

v_call: TRBV15
clone_size: .
j_call: TRBJ1-4
cdr3_length: 14
d_call: TRBD1
cdr3_aa: CATSKTGRTEKLFF
cdr3_nt: TGTGCCACCAGCAAGACAGGGCGAACTGAAAAACTGTTTTTT

v_call: TRBV19
clone_size: .
j_call: TRBJ2-7
cdr3_length: 11
d_call: .
cdr3_aa: CASSNGYEQYF
cdr3_nt: TGTGCCAGTAGTAACGGTTACGAGCAGTACTTC

v_call: TRBV9
clone_size: .
j_call: TRBJ2-2
cdr3_length: 15
d_call: TRBD1
cdr3_aa: CASSDGDSRSRELFF
cdr3_nt: TGTGCCAGCAGCGACGGGGACAGCCGGAGCAGGGAGCTGTTTTTT

v_call: TRBV14
clone_size: .
j_call: TRBJ1-1
cdr3_length: 13
d_call: .
cdr3_aa: CASSPFYGTEAFF
cdr3_nt: TGTGCCAGCAGCCCTTTCTACGGCACTGAAGCTTTCTTT

v_call: TRBV27
clone_size: .
j_call: TRBJ2-7
cdr3_length: 14
d_call: TRBD2
cdr3_aa: CASSSTSGGYEQYF
cdr3_nt: TGTGCCAGCAGTTCCACTAGCGGGGGCTACGAGCAGTACTTC

v_call: TRBV30
clone_size: .
j_call: TRBJ2-1
cdr3_length: 13
d_call: .
cdr3_aa: CAWRRGPWNEQFF
cdr3_nt: TGTGCCTGGAGGCGGGGGCCATGGAATGAGCAGTTCTTC

v_call: TRBV7-2
clone_size: .
j_call: TRBJ2-1
cdr3_length: 18
d_call: TRBD2
cdr3_aa: CASSERPGTSGEHNEQFF
cdr3_nt: TGTGCCAGCAGCGAACGTCCCGGGACTAGCGGGGAACACAATGAGCAGTTCTTC

v_call: TRBV15
clone_size: few
j_call: TRBJ2-5
cdr3_length: 16
d_call: .
cdr3_aa: CATSRGAVRLQETQYF
cdr3_nt: TGTGCCACCAGCAGAGGCGCCGTGCGGCTGCAAGAGACCCAGTACTTC

v_call: TRBV3-1/TRBV3-2
clone_size: .
j_call: TRBJ2-1
cdr3_length: 15
d_call: TRBD2
cdr3_aa: CASSQPSGGIYEQFF
cdr3_nt: TGTGCCAGCAGCCAGCCTAGCGGGGGGATCTATGAGCAGTTCTTC

v_call: TRBV2
clone_size: .
j_call: TRBJ1-1
cdr3_length: 16
d_call: .
cdr3_aa: CASSGSPGHLYTEAFF
cdr3_nt: TGTGCCAGCAGTGGGTCACCGGGACATCTCTACACTGAAGCTTTCTTT

v_call: TRBV15
clone_size: .
j_call: TRBJ1-5
cdr3_length: 14
d_call: .
cdr3_aa: CATADRLNNQPQHF
cdr3_nt: TGTGCCACCGCCGACAGGCTAAACAATCAGCCCCAGCATTTT

v_call: TRBV19
clone_size: once
j_call: TRBJ2-3
cdr3_length: 15
d_call: TRBD2
cdr3_aa: CASTGLAGAERTQYF
cdr3_nt: TGTGCCAGTACGGGACTAGCGGGGGCCGAGCGTACGCAGTATTTT

v_call: TRBV2
clone_size: .
j_call: TRBJ2-2
cdr3_length: 15
d_call: .
cdr3_aa: CASSPGLVNTGELFF
cdr3_nt: TGTGCCAGCAGTCCGGGACTCGTGAACACCGGGGAGCTGTTTTTT

v_call: TRBV9
clone_size: .
j_call: TRBJ1-2
cdr3_length: 12
d_call: .
cdr3_aa: CASSVHNYGYTF
cdr3_nt: TGTGCCAGCAGCGTCCATAACTATGGCTACACCTTC

v_call: TRBV28
clone_size: .
j_call: TRBJ2-7
cdr3_length: 15
d_call: TRBD1
cdr3_aa: CASSKGQGARDEQYF
cdr3_nt: TGTGCCAGCAGTAAAGGACAGGGGGCCAGAGACGAGCAGTACTTC

v_call: TRBV3-1/TRBV3-2
clone_size: .
j_call: TRBJ1-2
cdr3_length: 15
d_call: TRBD1
cdr3_aa: CASSQGQGPNYGYTF
cdr3_nt: TGTGCCAGCAGTCAAGGACAGGGCCCTAACTATGGCTACACCTTC

v_call: TRBV4-3
clone_size: .
j_call: TRBJ1-4
cdr3_length: 15
d_call: .
cdr3_aa: CASSQGGRGFEKLFF
cdr3_nt: TGCGCCAGCAGCCAAGGCGGCCGAGGGTTTGAAAAACTGTTTTTT

v_call: TRBV7-2
clone_size: .
j_call: TRBJ2-3
cdr3_length: 16
d_call: TRBD1
cdr3_aa: CASSLARGQVPDTQYF
cdr3_nt: TGTGCCAGCAGCTTAGCGCGGGGACAGGTTCCAGATACGCAGTATTTT

v_call: TRBV5-1
clone_size: .
j_call: TRBJ2-5
cdr3_length: 14
d_call: .
cdr3_aa: CASSLGLPGETQYF
cdr3_nt: TGCGCCAGCAGCTTGGGACTACCCGGGGAGACCCAGTACTTC

v_call: TRBV6-6
clone_size: .
j_call: TRBJ2-1
cdr3_length: 14
d_call: TRBD1
cdr3_aa: CASSYGRQGNEQFF
cdr3_nt: TGTGCCAGCAGTTATGGACGACAGGGCAATGAGCAGTTCTTC

v_call: TRBV28
clone_size: .
j_call: TRBJ2-5
cdr3_length: 12
d_call: TRBD2
cdr3_aa: CASSGEDETQYF
cdr3_nt: TGTGCCAGTAGCGGGGAGGACGAGACCCAGTACTTC

v_call: TRBV6-5
clone_size: .
j_call: TRBJ1-1
cdr3_length: 15
d_call: TRBD1
cdr3_aa: CASSIVQGLGTEAFF
cdr3_nt: TGTGCCAGCAGTATAGTACAGGGGCTGGGCACTGAAGCTTTCTTT

v_call: TRBV28
clone_size: few
j_call: TRBJ1-6
cdr3_length: 14
d_call: .
cdr3_aa: CASIQSSYNSPLHF
cdr3_nt: TGTGCCAGCATACAGAGCTCCTATAATTCACCCCTCCACTTT